This T cell receptor beta chain was captured by sequencing in a study of OX40 agonist ivuxolimab in advanced cancers. Study context: Patients received the agonistic anti-OX40 (CD134) antibody ivuxolimab. Subjects had a mean age of 60 years, with a range of 23 to 79; around 83% were male. Two patients with cutaneous melanoma and one with hepatocellular carcinoma, three in total, showed partial responses.

The trim removed 6 bases at V and 8 bases at J, leaving 11 bases unmatched. Germline V CDR1 and CDR2: SGHAT, FQNNGV. CDR3 size: 15 residues. Data came from immunoSEQ multiplex PCR; TCRdb stores just in-frame clones and leaves some out. The sample carries about 76,000 clones, approximately 83% recorded once. The sequences come from CD4+ or CD8+ T cells sorted from blood, collected in a trial of the OX40 agonist ivuxolimab. V usage is TRBV11-2 and J usage is TRBJ2-1, with 9 nucleotides matching TRBD2. The TCR comes from an adult with an advanced solid tumor such as melanoma, head and neck, liver or kidney cancer. For the CDR3, the DNA is TGTGCCAGCAGGAAGGCGGGGGGACTAGCCTATGAGCAGTTCTTC. It specifies CASRKAGGLAYEQFF.